This paragraph reports one T cell receptor (beta chain). Antigen unknown. The sample is drawn from a study of cytomegalovirus exposure and HLA in healthy donors. Overall study results and limits: Researchers reported in a later analysis that a missense DCLRE1C variant was tied to TCR beta V- and J-gene trimming. Reported results showed that the classifier diagnosed cytomegalovirus status with high specificity and sensitivity.

Researchers ran the PCR with 60 Vbeta and 13 Jbeta primers. Generated by immunoSEQ multiplex PCR, the TCRdb table keeps only in-frame clones and is missing some. The sample includes over 85,000 clones, 70% to 85% of them seen just once. The CDR3 totals 14 residues. Trimming cost V 4 bases and J 6 bases, with 16 bases left between them. Germline CDR1 reads SGHDT; CDR2 reads YYEEEE. Sequencing input: PBMCs. This chain joins TRBV5-6 and TRBJ1-1; tentatively, D is TRBD1 (5 bases). The receptor comes from a man younger than 45 in good health and CMV-seropositive. DNA of the CDR3: TGTGCCAGCAGCGTAGGAGTGGGGGGACCTGAAGCTTTCTTT. Translating gives CASSVGVGGPEAFF.